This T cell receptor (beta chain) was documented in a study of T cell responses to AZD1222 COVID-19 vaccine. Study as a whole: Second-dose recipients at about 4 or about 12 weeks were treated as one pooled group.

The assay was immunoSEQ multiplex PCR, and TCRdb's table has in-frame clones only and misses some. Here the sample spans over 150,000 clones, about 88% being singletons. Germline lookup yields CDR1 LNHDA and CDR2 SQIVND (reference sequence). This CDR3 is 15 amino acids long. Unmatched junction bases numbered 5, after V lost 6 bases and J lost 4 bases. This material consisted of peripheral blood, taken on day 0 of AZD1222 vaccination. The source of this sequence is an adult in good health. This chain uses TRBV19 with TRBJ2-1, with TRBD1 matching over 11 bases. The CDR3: CASRWGTGGYNEQFF. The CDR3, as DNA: TGTGCCAGTAGGTGGGGGACAGGGGGATACAATGAGCAGTTCTTC.